The entry below gives a single T cell receptor beta chain sequence along with its context. The entry originates in a study of blood T cell repertoires in COVID-19. Study-wide context: The samples span acute and convalescent COVID-19 from the United States, Italy and Spain.

Enrolment of Seattle patients took place during active infection, and they were followed longitudinally. Study processing details: By means of reference gene primer amplification, nucleated cell counts were estimated. Generated by immunoSEQ multiplex PCR, the TCRdb table keeps only in-frame clones and is missing some. V and J calls and clone size follow that table, whereas D and trimming were derived from the DNA. Among about 210,000 clones listed, 85% were seen once. Germline V gives CDR1 SNHLY, CDR2 FYNNEI. The germline V and J ends were trimmed by 8 bases and 4 bases, with 20 bases remaining between them. The CDR3 sequence is 15 residues long.

The rearrangement joins TRBV2 to TRBJ1-2; D is perhaps TRBD1 (6 bases). The sequenced material came from peripheral blood. The clonotype comes from a woman aged 65 to 85 with COVID-19, enrolled during active disease. The CDR3, as DNA: TGTGCCAGCCTTTACGGGACAAATCCTTCCTATGGCTACACCTTC. Its protein is CASLYGTNPSYGYTF.